One and the same sample provided the 25 T cell receptor beta chains below, sequenced in a study of OX40 agonist ivuxolimab in advanced cancers. Profiled with immunoSEQ multiplex PCR; TCRdb holds only in-frame clones, not every one. The table lists around 65,000 clones, 65% to 80% of them singletons. Sequencing was performed on CD4+ or CD8+ T cells sorted from blood, taken in a trial of the OX40 agonist ivuxolimab. Receptor source: an adult with an advanced solid tumor such as melanoma, head and neck, liver or kidney cancer.

The chain joins TRBV19 to TRBJ1-2; perhaps TRBD1 as D (6 bases). Germline lookup yields CDR1 LNHDA and CDR2 SQIVND (reference sequence). The V and J ends lost 1 base and 3 bases respectively, with 9 bases between them. The CDR3 is made up of 14 amino acids. CDR3 nucleotides: TGTGCCAGTAGTATAGTCGGACAGTACTATGGCTACACCTTC. Translation: CASSIVGQYYGYTF. The complete variable domain, with remaining parts taken from reference TRBV19 and TRBJ1-2, reads DGGITQSPKYLFRKEGQNVTLSCEQNLNHDAMYWYRQDPGQGLRLIYYSQIVNDFQKGDIAEGYSVSREKKESFPLTVTSAQKNPTAFYLCASSIVGQYYGYTFGSGTRLTVV.

The genes are TRBV9 and TRBJ1-6; a weak D match, TRBD1 (6 bases). Germline lookup yields CDR1 SGDLS and CDR2 YYNGEE. The CDR3 runs 16 residues. Between the trimmed V and J ends, which lost 3 bases and 5 bases, there was a span of 15 bases. CDR3 bases: TGTGCCAGCAGCGACCAACCCCAGGGGAATAATTCACCCCTCCACTTT. Translation: CASSDQPQGNNSPLHF.

This chain uses TRBV9 with TRBJ2-1; 11 bases are shared with TRBD2. The germline gives CDR1 SGDLS, CDR2 YYNGEE. J lost 7 bases, V lost 3 bases, and 9 bases had no gene match. The CDR3 extends over 16 amino acids. CDR3 in amino acids: CASSAGLAGWGNEQFF. CDR3 DNA: TGTGCCAGCAGCGCCGGACTAGCGGGTTGGGGGAATGAGCAGTTCTTC.

The CDR3: CASSVGSTDTQYF. In DNA, the CDR3 is TGCGCCAGCAGTGTCGGCAGCACAGATACGCAGTATTTT. The chain employs TRBV10-1 and TRBJ2-3; D ambiguous. The CDR3 sequence is 13 residues long. Germline values: CDR1 WNHNN, CDR2 SYGVQD (reference sequence). Trimming removed 4 bases from V and 0 bases from J, with 5 bases in between.

This clone was recorded once. The J gene is TRBJ2-3, the V gene TRBV18, with D unclear. This CDR3 comprises 11 residues. V lost 5 bases, J lost 6 bases, and 6 bases lay in between. Germline assignment: CDR1 KGHSH and CDR2 LQKENI. The CDR3 region has the DNA TGTGCCAGCTCAGCCACGGATACGCAGTATTTT. Its translation is CASSATDTQYF.

This chain uses TRBV27 with TRBJ2-7; D is uncertain. This CDR3 region has 13 residues. In germline, CDR1 is MNHEY, CDR2 SMNVEV (reference sequence). V lost 2 bases and J lost 2, with 7 bases in between. The CDR3: CASSLLSPYEQYF. Written as DNA, the CDR3 is TGTGCCAGCAGTTTACTTTCCCCCTACGAGCAGTACTTC.

V is TRBV5-1 and J is TRBJ2-5; D is perhaps TRBD1 (6 bases). TRBJ2-7 explains the end of the DNA better; the J call may be wrong. The CDR3 has 16 residues. Per the germline V gene, CDR1 is SGHRS and CDR2 is YFSETQ. Written as DNA, the CDR3 is TGCGCCAGCAGCCTGGCAGGGGACCCTTATCCTTACGAGCAGTACTTC. Translating gives CASSLAGDPYPYEQYF.

CDR3 region: CASSTSGPSLPYEQYF. In DNA form, the CDR3 reads TGTGCCAGCAGTACCTCCGGGCCAAGCCTTCCCTACGAGCAGTACTTC. The V call is TRBV6-6, the J call TRBJ2-7; D is unresolved. The V end was cut by 5 bases, the J end by 2 bases, with 19 bases between. CDR1 is MNHNY, CDR2 SVGAGI, per germline (reference sequence). This CDR3 has 16 residues.

The chain links TRBV4-2 to TRBJ2-5, with a possible D match to TRBD2 (6 bases). The J call may be in error: the DNA end matches TRBJ2-7 better. The length of the CDR3 is 16 residues. Per the germline V gene, CDR1 is LGHNA and CDR2 is YNFKEQ. The CDR3 region has the DNA TGTGCCAGCAGCCAAGAATTGGGGGGAGCAATCTACGAGCAGTACTTC. It yields the protein CASSQELGGAIYEQYF.

The rearrangement uses TRBV7-2 and TRBJ1-1; no reliable D call. V shed 1 base and J shed 7 bases, with 10 bases lying between them. The CDR3 spans 13 residues. The V gene's germline CDR1 is SGHTA and CDR2 FQGNSA. The CDR3 DNA reads TGTGCCAGCAGCTTAGTAGGAGGATTTGAAGCTTTCTTT. It specifies CASSLVGGFEAFF. The variable domain in full, with the rest retrieved from reference TRBV7-2 and TRBJ1-1, is GAGVSQSPSNKVTEKGKDVELRCDPISGHTALYWYRQSLGQGLEFLIYFQGNSAPDKSGLPSDRFSAERTGGSVSTLTIQRTQQEDSAVYLCASSLVGGFEAFFGQGTRLTVV.

The chain has TRBV5-1 and TRBJ1-2; D is uncertain. The ends were cut back, 4 bases at V and 4 bases at J, with 20 bases in the middle. Germline CDR1 is SGHRS and CDR2 is YFSETQ. This CDR3 region has 16 residues. The DNA for the CDR3 is TGCGCCAGCAGCCGGCAGACCCTGGACGGCAGCTATGGCTACACCTTC. Translated: CASSRQTLDGSYGYTF.

The V and J genes are TRBV28 and TRBJ1-2; D is unresolved. The germline CDR1 and CDR2 sequences are MDHEN and SYDVKM. CDR3 length: 13 residues. V shed 2 bases and J shed 6 bases, with 10 bases lying between them. The CDR3 here is CASSLVSGDGYTF. In nucleotides, the CDR3 is TGTGCCAGCAGTTTAGTTTCCGGGGATGGCTACACCTTC.

The chain combines TRBV6-6 with TRBJ2-3; 8 bases align to TRBD2. This CDR3 region has 16 residues. J gave up 0 bases and V 6 bases, and 8 bases lay outside the gene matches. Germline loops: CDR1 MNHNY, CDR2 SVGAGI (reference sequence). Here the CDR3 DNA reads TGTGCCAGCAGCAAACTACTAGCGGCTAGCACAGATACGCAGTATTTT. Translated, it gives CASSKLLAASTDTQYF.

The gene calls are TRBV5-1 and TRBJ1-3; D gene uncertain. The CDR3 runs to 17 residues. In germline, CDR1 is SGHRS, CDR2 YFSETQ. Trimming took 0 bases from V and 1 from J, leaving 14 bases between them. CDR3 residues: CASSLALDGGSGNTIYF. CDR3 coding DNA: TGCGCCAGCAGCTTGGCCCTCGACGGCGGATCTGGAAACACCATATATTTT.

The chain recombines TRBV27 with TRBJ2-6; 7 nucleotides align to TRBD1. The CDR3 runs 15 residues. Germline V lookup: CDR1 MNHEY, CDR2 SMNVEV (reference sequence). J lost 4 bases, V lost 6 bases, and 6 bases had no gene match. CDR3 sequence reads: CASSLLQGGANVLTF. DNA for the CDR3: TGTGCCAGCAGCCTCTTACAGGGGGGGGCCAACGTCCTGACTTTC.

This clone came up a few times. CDR3 amino acids: CASSVPGTQYF. In nucleotides, the CDR3 is TGTGCCAGCAGTGTACCGGGTACGCAGTATTTT. The J gene is TRBJ2-3, the V gene TRBV2; D uncertain. Trimming took off 4 bases at V and 8 bases at J, with 7 bases between the two ends. The CDR3 spans 11 residues. From germline, CDR1 is SNHLY and CDR2 FYNNEI. Full variable domain (remainder filled in from reference TRBV2 and TRBJ2-3): EPEVTQTPSHQVTQMGQEVILRCVPISNHLYFYWYRQILGQKVEFLVSFYNNEISEKSEIFDDQFSVERPDGSNFTLKIRSTKLEDSAMYFCASSVPGTQYFGPGTRLTVL.

This clone was observed a handful of times. The chain combines TRBV5-1 with TRBJ1-3, with 7 bases lining up with TRBD1. From germline, CDR1 is SGHRS and CDR2 YFSETQ. With V trimmed by 4 bases and J by 3 bases, 10 bases remained unmatched. The CDR3 totals 16 residues. The CDR3 DNA follows: TGCGCCAGCAGCCCGGAGGGGGCGGAGGTTGGAAACACCATATATTTT. Residues: CASSPEGAEVGNTIYF.

The chain recombines TRBV5-1 with TRBJ1-1, with D uncertain. The germline V gene encodes CDR1 SGHRS and CDR2 YFSETQ. With 1 base removed from V and 1 base from J, the gap between germline ends came to 8 bases. This CDR3 region has 14 residues. CDR3 loop: CASSLSQSNTEAFF. As DNA, the CDR3 is TGCGCCAGCAGCTTGTCCCAATCGAACACTGAAGCTTTCTTT.

V gene TRBV9 combines with J gene TRBJ2-5, with 9 bases fitting TRBD2. The CDR3 loop spans 15 amino acids. Trimming at V came to 4 bases and at J to 2 bases, leaving 6 bases not matched to a gene. Germline CDR1 SGDLS, CDR2 YYNGEE. The CDR3 DNA reads TGTGCCAGCAGCTTCAGCGGGGGGACACAAGAGACCCAGTACTTC. This gives the protein CASSFSGGTQETQYF. Using reference TRBV9 and TRBJ2-5 for the parts outside the CDR3, the full variable domain is DSGVTQTPKHLITATGQRVTLRCSPRSGDLSVYWYQQSLDQGLQFLIQYYNGEERAKGNILERFSAQQFPDLHSELNLSSLELGDSALYFCASSFSGGTQETQYFGPGTRLLVL.

This clone has just a few counts. J is TRBJ2-7 and V is TRBV11-2; D not resolved. Germline V gene data show CDR1 as SGHAT and CDR2 as FQNNGV. Between the trimmed V and J ends, which lost 2 bases and 6 bases, there was a span of 11 bases. The CDR3 runs to 13 residues. This chain's CDR3 is CASSLNQVGEQYF. For the CDR3, the DNA is TGTGCCAGCAGCTTAAATCAGGTTGGCGAGCAGTACTTC.

The chain is built from TRBV19 and TRBJ2-3; D unresolved. CDR1 and CDR2 from the germline V gene are LNHDA and SQIVND (reference sequence). Trimming pared 5 bases from V and 8 bases from J, leaving 14 bases between. This CDR3 is 13 amino acids long. CDR3 in amino acids: CASSSQATGTQYF. CDR3 DNA: TGTGCCAGTAGTTCCCAGGCGACGGGTACGCAGTATTTT.

The chain carries TRBV11-2 and TRBJ2-7; the match to TRBD2 covers 9 bases. From germline, CDR1 is SGHAT and CDR2 FQNNGV. This CDR3 has 15 amino acids. Trimming cost V 5 bases and J 7 bases; bases outside gene matches: 12. CDR3 in DNA: TGTGCCAGCAGCCCTGTAGCGGGAGCGGGCTGGGAGCAGTACTTC. Its protein is CASSPVAGAGWEQYF.

This clone has just one count. This chain joins TRBV6-1 and TRBJ2-7, with 8 bases matching TRBD2. The CDR3 runs to 16 residues. CDR1 MNHNS and CDR2 SASEGT come from the germline V gene. With 4 bases clipped from V and 0 bases from J, the junction kept 8 bases outside the gene matches. CDR3 region: CASSGNSGASSYEQYF. The DNA of the CDR3 is TGTGCCAGCAGTGGAAATAGCGGGGCCAGCTCCTACGAGCAGTACTTC.

This sequence joins TRBV28 and TRBJ1-4; TRBD1 agrees at 9 bases. The ends lost 5 bases at V and 8 bases at J; junction bases unmatched: 9. Per the germline V gene, CDR1 is MDHEN and CDR2 is SYDVKM. This CDR3 has 15 amino acids. The CDR3 loop is CASSEPGQGVEKLFF. CDR3 DNA sequence: TGTGCCAGCAGTGAACCGGGACAGGGAGTCGAAAAACTGTTTTTT.

The genes are TRBV29-1 and TRBJ2-5, with TRBD2 matching over 9 bases. Germline assignment: CDR1 SQVTM and CDR2 ANQGSEA. The CDR3 sequence is 12 residues long. Trimming at V came to 3 bases and at J to 9 bases, leaving 5 bases not matched to a gene. CDR3 sequence reads: CSVEPSGMAQYF. The CDR3 nucleotides read TGCAGCGTTGAGCCTAGCGGGATGGCCCAGTACTTC.